These T cell receptor beta chains were read from a single sample in a study of EBV T-cell therapy then PD-1 blockade in nasopharyngeal carcinoma. Their recognized antigens are unknown. Method: immunoSEQ multiplex PCR; TCRdb's copy keeps in-frame clones and lacks some. Among fewer than 25,000 clones, around 80% were seen once, and the ten largest hold 30% to 35%. This specimen was CD8+ T cells from blood, taken around day 240 from a patient whose treatment included autologous EBV-specific T cells and nivolumab. The receptor set was obtained from a middle-aged man with nasopharyngeal carcinoma. CDR3s include the opening cysteine and the closing phenylalanine or tryptophan. The order of the fields is D gene, V gene, clone size, J gene, CDR3 protein, CDR3 DNA. A D gene is named only where the DNA matches it firmly. Clone size is given for some rows only: seen once, a few or many times, or a class if the clone is expanded.

d_gene: TRBD1; v_gene: TRBV6-6; abundance: NA; j_gene: TRBJ2-2; CDR3aa: CASSYRQGNTGELFF; CDR3nt: TGTGCCAGCAGTTATAGACAGGGAAACACCGGGGAGCTGTTTTTT
d_gene: NA; v_gene: TRBV4-2; abundance: once; j_gene: TRBJ2-1; CDR3aa: CASSQPLERSEQFF; CDR3nt: TGTGCCAGCAGCCAGCCACTAGAACGCAGTGAGCAGTTCTTC
d_gene: TRBD1; v_gene: TRBV7-6; abundance: NA; j_gene: TRBJ2-3; CDR3aa: CASSSQGVSTDTQYF; CDR3nt: TGTGCCAGCAGCTCACAGGGGGTTAGCACAGATACGCAGTATTTT
d_gene: TRBD2; v_gene: TRBV4-2; abundance: NA; j_gene: TRBJ2-1; CDR3aa: CASSQVERGAAHEQFF; CDR3nt: TGTGCCAGCAGCCAAGTCGAGCGGGGGGCCGCCCATGAGCAGTTCTTC
d_gene: NA; v_gene: TRBV19; abundance: NA; j_gene: TRBJ2-1; CDR3aa: CASPSSRRRNEQFF; CDR3nt: TGTGCCAGCCCTAGTAGCCGACGGCGGAATGAGCAGTTCTTC
d_gene: TRBD1; v_gene: TRBV11-3; abundance: NA; j_gene: TRBJ1-1; CDR3aa: CASSPGQGAFTEAFF; CDR3nt: TGTGCCAGCAGCCCAGGACAGGGGGCGTTTACTGAAGCTTTCTTT
d_gene: NA; v_gene: TRBV7-8; abundance: NA; j_gene: TRBJ1-1; CDR3aa: CASSARRATIGTEAFF; CDR3nt: TGTGCCAGCAGCGCCCGCAGGGCGACAATCGGCACTGAAGCTTTCTTT
d_gene: NA; v_gene: TRBV27; abundance: NA; j_gene: TRBJ2-7; CDR3aa: CASSPASGAYYEQYF; CDR3nt: TGTGCCAGCAGTCCAGCCTCGGGGGCGTACTATGAGCAGTACTTC
d_gene: TRBD1; v_gene: TRBV2; abundance: NA; j_gene: TRBJ1-1; CDR3aa: CASSLGQGDTEAFF; CDR3nt: TGTGCCAGCAGTCTCGGACAGGGAGACACTGAAGCTTTCTTT
d_gene: NA; v_gene: TRBV4-3; abundance: NA; j_gene: TRBJ1-6; CDR3aa: CASSQGASSSYNSPLHF; CDR3nt: TGCGCCAGCAGCCAGGGCGCAAGTAGCTCCTATAATTCACCCCTCCACTTT
d_gene: NA; v_gene: TRBV9; abundance: NA; j_gene: TRBJ2-2; CDR3aa: CASSLLRGPGTGELFF; CDR3nt: TGTGCCAGCAGCCTGCTCCGGGGGCCGGGGACCGGGGAGCTGTTTTTT
d_gene: NA; v_gene: TRBV2; abundance: medium-sized; j_gene: TRBJ1-1; CDR3aa: CASSWRPTDTEAFF; CDR3nt: TGTGCCAGCAGTTGGCGGCCAACGGATACTGAAGCTTTCTTT
d_gene: NA; v_gene: TRBV5-4; abundance: NA; j_gene: TRBJ2-7; CDR3aa: CASGSYEQYF; CDR3nt: TGTGCCAGCGGCTCCTACGAGCAGTACTTC
d_gene: NA; v_gene: TRBV6-4; abundance: NA; j_gene: TRBJ2-1; CDR3aa: CASSDSAGSYNEQFF; CDR3nt: TGTGCCAGCAGTGACTCTGCGGGCTCCTACAATGAGCAGTTCTTC
d_gene: NA; v_gene: TRBV7-2; abundance: NA; j_gene: TRBJ1-5; CDR3aa: CASSLGGDPRNQPQHF; CDR3nt: TGTGCCAGCAGCTTAGGAGGGGACCCTCGCAATCAGCCCCAGCATTTT